The entry below gives a single T cell receptor beta chain sequence along with its context. The table lists this clonotype with many counts. The specificity of this receptor is unknown. Base-call qualities are not available, and no considerably larger clone is one nucleotide away. V loses 5 bases of germline sequence and J loses 10 bases, and the interval between the two ends is 18 bases. Reading from cysteine to phenylalanine, the CDR3 counts 14 amino acids. Only the CDR3 portion is preserved as DNA: 42 bases, with reading frame beginning at the first base. This sample is drawn from a study of regulatory T cells in long-lasting Graves disease (dated by TCRdb to 2020 to 2022). About the full investigation: Patients with newly diagnosed Graves' disease had been on antithyroid drugs for under 3 months. A total of around 35 samples underwent TCR sequencing, from roughly 13 patients with persistent Graves' disease and 20 patients with newly diagnosed Graves' disease. Persistent Graves' disease patients were compared with newly diagnosed Graves' disease patients by peripheral blood TCR sequencing and RNA sequencing. The study was conducted in China and was registered as a clinical trial. General conclusions and limits of the study: Persistent patients shared more public clonotypes among themselves (2,741) than newly diagnosed patients did (approximately 970). Sequencing and analysis were limited to the TCR beta chain. The authors noted that the small sample size was a limitation that may lower accuracy. Only peripheral blood was studied, because thyroid tissue, the primary lesion, was inaccessible. Lower TCR Shannon entropy and fewer highly expanded clones were observed in persistent Graves' disease patients than in newly diagnosed patients, which suggested clonal expansion. Persistent disease showed preferential use of TRBV28, TRBJ1-2 and TRBJ2-5, whereas newly diagnosed disease favored TRBV20-1 and TRBJ2-1.

The time point label of this sample denotes: newly diagnosed GD, antithyroid drugs for less than 3 months. For both TCR sequencing and RNA sequencing, RNA was extracted from PBMCs using TRIzol. The diagnosis of Graves' disease followed American Thyroid Association guidelines. Patients for the study were recruited at an endocrinology department in Xi'an, China. From each patient, 8 to 10 milliliters of peripheral blood was collected into an EDTA anticoagulant tube. Ficoll Paque Plus density gradient separation was used to isolate PBMCs, and no further T cell sorting was done. An Agilent 2100 Bioanalyzer and agarose gel were used to check RNA quality, while a NanoDrop 2000 measured RNA concentration. The library relied on multiplex PCR. Sequencing took place on an Illumina HiSeq 4000. To build TCR beta libraries, CDR3 regions were amplified by Arm-PCR using iRepertoire HTBI primers. PCR products were gel purified before sequencing. The paper's processing steps were these. A total of roughly 67 TRBV and under 15 TRBJ segments were identified across samples and were used for gene usage analysis of CDR3 amino acid clonotypes. COPE and FqMerger were used to merge the filtered high-quality paired reads into contigs. BLAST was used to align contigs to IMGT TRBV, TRBD and TRBJ reference genes, and CDR3 was defined according to IMGT. Any clonotype with a frequency above 0.1% was classified as a highly expanded clone. Shannon entropy was used to measure repertoire diversity, and the Gini coefficient was used to measure V-J evenness. Public clonotypes were defined as clonotypes shared by more than one individual. The raw public data were reprocessed by TCRdb itself: fastp quality trimming at Q25, MiXCR clonotype calling, in-frame beta chains only. CDR3 protein sequences are deduplicated, and each keeps its most common genes and DNA. TCRdb's processing, not the study's, gives the V and J calls here. This sample comprises approximately 540,000 distinct CDR3 sequences, around 12% of them detected only once. Of the sample, roughly 8.2% falls within the top ten clones.

A further study also used this sample, focusing on T cells in Graves' hyperthyroidism and ophthalmopathy. As described in the second report: Graves' hyperthyroidism was defined as stable when no progression to ophthalmopathy occurred over 18 months of follow-up. Hyperthyroidism patients were newly diagnosed, with disease duration under 2 months, and aged 18 to 65 years. Patients with uncontrolled infections, other autoimmune diseases, pregnancy or lactation were excluded. Clinical symptoms, serum thyroxine and TRAb, thyroid ultrasound, and orbital computed tomography formed the basis for the diagnoses. A first-round RT-PCR of the TCR CDR3 used the HTBI primer set with the Qiagen OneStep RT-PCR kit. Most expanded thyroid clonotypes (frequency above 0.001) were also found in blood, which suggests that blood repertoires may mirror thyroid immune responses. A 13 V-J signature model separated ophthalmopathy from stable hyperthyroidism, with over 85% sensitivity and 81% to 82% specificity in cross-validation and 80%/75% in testing. In validation, the model predicted progression to ophthalmopathy a median of about 6.8 months before onset, with roughly 70% sensitivity and roughly 73% specificity. To identify distinguishing TCR V-J signatures, a discovery cohort of about 100 patients was used, comprising 43 with Graves' ophthalmopathy and 57 with stable Graves' hyperthyroidism. Prospective prediction of ophthalmopathy was tested in an independent validation cohort of 18 to 20 hyperthyroidism patients and roughly 16 patients who later progressed to ophthalmopathy. The roughly 100 discovery patients were randomly divided into training and test sets at a 7:3 ratio. The study also compared thyroid tissue and blood T-cell repertoires from about six Graves' hyperthyroidism patients. After blood sampling, hyperthyroidism patients were treated with methimazole at a starting dose of 30 mg daily, and ophthalmopathy patients were treated with high-dose intravenous methylprednisolone. Libraries were constructed in a second round of multiplex PCR, after which size selection and purification were performed. Sequencing of the libraries was done on an Illumina HiSeq2000 using paired-end 100 bp reads. SOAPnuke was used to process the raw data, throwing out any read that contained adapters or uncalled bases, had a mean Phred below 15, or lacked an exact constant-primer or identifier match. COPE v1.2.5 was used to merge high-quality paired reads, and clonotypes were defined as unique nucleotide sequences. MiTCR v1.1 was used to align clonotypes to the IMGT TRBV, TRBD and TRBJ reference segments. The analysis was restricted to V-J combinations with a frequency above 0.0001, which together covered over 99% of the repertoires. The TCS score was defined as the ratio of F50 (clonal expansion) to E x V (chaos), calculated using BLOSUM62-based TCRdist between CDR3 peptides within each V-J. Welch's t-statistics and random forest reduced approximately 520 V-J features to 13, which were used in a naive Bayes classifier (R e1071). No statistical method was used to set the sample size in advance, and investigators knew the group allocation. The paper describes TCR Vbeta CDR3 sequencing of about 140 peripheral blood samples, made up of under 50 ophthalmopathy patients, some 80 hyperthyroidism patients and roughly 17 progressor patients.

The sequencing here drew on peripheral blood mononuclear cells (PBMCs), taken at new diagnosis, from a patient treated with antithyroid drugs. This TCR came from a woman younger than 45 with Graves disease. Donor details come from another sample of the same person, matched by shared clones. This chain joins TRBV12-3 or TRBV12-4 to TRBJ2-1; matching of 6 bases hints at TRBD2 as the D gene. The nucleotide sequence is TGTGCCAGCAGTCCGTTCGGGGGAATTGGGGAGCAGTTCTTC. Its translation reads: CASSPFGGIGEQFF.